This T cell receptor beta chain derives from a study of early T cells in non-severe SARS-CoV-2 infection. Molecules of cDNA were individually given unique molecular identifiers that were attached to them. TCRdb passed the 5' RACE reads through MiXCR, listing each CDR3 protein once. In the table there are tens of thousands of distinct CDR3 sequences, around 10% of which are singletons. This CDR3 region has 14 residues. Trimming left V 4 bases short and J 7 bases short, with 13 bases between. CDR1 is SGHNT and CDR2 is YENEEA in the germline V gene. This rearrangement joins TRBV11-3 to TRBJ2-2, with D possibly being TRBD2 (6 bases). The source material was whole blood. The clonotype was recovered from an adult who was a healthcare worker with PCR-confirmed SARS-CoV-2 infection or an uninfected control (not recorded which). The CDR3 bases are TGTGCCAGCAGCTACGGGGGAATCATCGGGGAGCTGTTTTTT. It encodes CASSYGGIIGELFF.